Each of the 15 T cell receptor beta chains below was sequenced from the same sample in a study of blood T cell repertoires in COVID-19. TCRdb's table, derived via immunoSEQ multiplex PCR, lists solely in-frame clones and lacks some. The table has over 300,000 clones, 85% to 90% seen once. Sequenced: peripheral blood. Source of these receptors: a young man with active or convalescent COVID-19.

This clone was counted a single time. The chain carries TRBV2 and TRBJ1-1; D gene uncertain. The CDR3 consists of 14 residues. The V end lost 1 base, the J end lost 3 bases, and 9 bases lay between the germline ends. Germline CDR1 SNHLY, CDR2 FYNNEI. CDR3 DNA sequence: TGTGCCAGCAGTGAAGGTAATCGGGACACTGAAGCTTTCTTT. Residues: CASSEGNRDTEAFF.

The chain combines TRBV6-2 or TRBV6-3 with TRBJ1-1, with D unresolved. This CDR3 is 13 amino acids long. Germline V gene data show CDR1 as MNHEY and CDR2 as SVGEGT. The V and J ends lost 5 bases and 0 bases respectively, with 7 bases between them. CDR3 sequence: CASSLIMNTEAFF. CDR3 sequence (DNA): TGTGCCAGCAGTCTTATTATGAACACTGAAGCTTTCTTT.

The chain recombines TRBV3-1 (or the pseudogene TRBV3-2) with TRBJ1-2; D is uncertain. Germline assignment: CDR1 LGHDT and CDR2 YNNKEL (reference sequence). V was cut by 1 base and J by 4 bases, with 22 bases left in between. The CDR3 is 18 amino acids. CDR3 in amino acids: CASSQALLQGSRAYGYTF. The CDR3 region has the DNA TGTGCCAGCAGCCAAGCCCTCTTACAAGGGTCGAGGGCCTATGGCTACACCTTC.

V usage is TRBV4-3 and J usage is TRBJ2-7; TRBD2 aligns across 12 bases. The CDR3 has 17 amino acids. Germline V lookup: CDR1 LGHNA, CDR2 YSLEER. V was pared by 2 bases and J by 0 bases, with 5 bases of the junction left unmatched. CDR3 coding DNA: TGCGCCAGCAGCCAAAGAGGACTAGCGGGAAACTCCTACGAGCAGTACTTC. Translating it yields CASSQRGLAGNSYEQYF.

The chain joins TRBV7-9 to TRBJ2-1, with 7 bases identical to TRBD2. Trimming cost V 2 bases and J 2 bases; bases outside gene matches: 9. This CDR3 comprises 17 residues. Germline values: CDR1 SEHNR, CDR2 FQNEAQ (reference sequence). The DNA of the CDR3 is TGTGCCAGCAGCTTATCGGATGGCGGGAGTCCCTACAATGAGCAGTTCTTC. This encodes CASSLSDGGSPYNEQFF.

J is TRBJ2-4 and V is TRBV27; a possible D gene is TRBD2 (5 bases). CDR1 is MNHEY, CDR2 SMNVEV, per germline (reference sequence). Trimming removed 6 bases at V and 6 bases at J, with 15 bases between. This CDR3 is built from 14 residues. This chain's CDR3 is CASSPRPGVNIQYF. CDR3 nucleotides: TGTGCCAGCAGCCCACGCCCCGGGGTAAACATTCAGTACTTC.

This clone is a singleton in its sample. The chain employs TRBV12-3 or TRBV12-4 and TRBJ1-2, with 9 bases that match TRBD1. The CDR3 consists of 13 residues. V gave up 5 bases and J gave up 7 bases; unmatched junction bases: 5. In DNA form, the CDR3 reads TGTGCCAGCAGTCAACAGGGGGCGGTTGGCTACACCTTC. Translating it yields CASSQQGAVGYTF.

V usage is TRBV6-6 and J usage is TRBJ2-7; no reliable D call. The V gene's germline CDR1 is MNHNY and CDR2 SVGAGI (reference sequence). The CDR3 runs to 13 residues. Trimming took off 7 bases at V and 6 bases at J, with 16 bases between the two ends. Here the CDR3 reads CASTGPARSEQYF. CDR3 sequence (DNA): TGTGCCAGCACCGGCCCCGCCCGGAGCGAGCAGTACTTC.

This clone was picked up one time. As DNA, the CDR3 is TGTGCCAGTAGTATACGGCAGGTAGGGGATTCACCCCTCCACTTT. Translating gives CASSIRQVGDSPLHF. The J gene is TRBJ1-6, the V gene TRBV19, with TRBD1 as a possible D gene (5 bases). The germline V gene encodes CDR1 LNHDA and CDR2 SQIVND (reference sequence). The CDR3 is made up of 15 amino acids. Trimming shortened V by 2 bases and J by 8 bases, and 13 bases separated the two germline ends.

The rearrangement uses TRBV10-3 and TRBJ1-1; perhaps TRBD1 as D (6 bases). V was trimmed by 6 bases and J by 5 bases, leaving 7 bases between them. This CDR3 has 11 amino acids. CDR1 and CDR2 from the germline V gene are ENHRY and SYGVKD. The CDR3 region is CAIRGGTEAFF. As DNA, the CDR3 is TGTGCCATCAGAGGGGGAACTGAAGCTTTCTTT.

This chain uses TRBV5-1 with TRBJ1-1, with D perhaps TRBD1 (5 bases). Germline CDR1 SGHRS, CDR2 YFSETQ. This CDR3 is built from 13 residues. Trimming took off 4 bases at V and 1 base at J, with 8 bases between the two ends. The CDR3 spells CASSVDTNTEAFF. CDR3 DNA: TGCGCCAGCAGCGTGGACACGAACACTGAAGCTTTCTTT.

The CDR3 sequence is CASSVTPAVLSGNTIYF. In DNA, the CDR3 is TGTGCCAGCAGCGTAACCCCCGCAGTCCTCTCTGGAAACACCATATATTTT. This chain joins TRBV9 and TRBJ1-3; D not resolved. The V end lost 1 base, the J end lost 0 bases, and 14 bases lay between the germline ends. This CDR3 has 17 amino acids. Germline V gene data show CDR1 as SGDLS and CDR2 as YYNGEE.

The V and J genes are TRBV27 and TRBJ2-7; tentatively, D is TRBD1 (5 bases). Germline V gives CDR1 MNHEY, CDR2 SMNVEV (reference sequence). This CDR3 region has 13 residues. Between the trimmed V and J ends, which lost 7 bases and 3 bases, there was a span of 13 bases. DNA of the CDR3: TGTGCCAGCAAAAAGGGCAGGGACTACGAGCAGTACTTC. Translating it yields CASKKGRDYEQYF.

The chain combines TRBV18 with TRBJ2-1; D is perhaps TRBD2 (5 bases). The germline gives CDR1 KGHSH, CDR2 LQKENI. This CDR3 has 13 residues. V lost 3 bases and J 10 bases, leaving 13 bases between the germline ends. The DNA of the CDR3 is TGTGCCAGCTCACCGGGTACCCGAGGGGAGCAGTTCTTC. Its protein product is CASSPGTRGEQFF.

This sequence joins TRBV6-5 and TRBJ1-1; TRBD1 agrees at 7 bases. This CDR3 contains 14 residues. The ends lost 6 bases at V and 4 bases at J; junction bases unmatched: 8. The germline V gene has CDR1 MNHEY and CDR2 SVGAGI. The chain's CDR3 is CASSRKQGITEAFF. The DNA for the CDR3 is TGTGCCAGCAGCCGCAAACAGGGGATCACTGAAGCTTTCTTT.